This T cell receptor beta chain appears in the sequencing data of a study of blood T cell repertoires in COVID-19. Study-level background: T cells, B-cell-depleted T cells, or PBMCs supplied cDNA or gDNA.

The sample holds many counts of this clone. Original data processing: Nucleated cell counts were estimated from reference gene primer amplification. Sequencing used immunoSEQ multiplex PCR; TCRdb keeps in-frame clones, though not all of them. V and J calls and clone size are as listed in that table; D and trimming were resolved from the DNA. In the table there are fewer than 350,000 clones, 65% to 90% of which are singletons. With 6 bases clipped from V and 6 bases from J, the junction kept 4 bases outside the gene matches. From germline, CDR1 is SGHTA and CDR2 FQGTGA. The CDR3 contains 14 residues. The receptor was isolated from a woman aged 55 to 70 with active or convalescent COVID-19. V gene TRBV7-3 combines with J gene TRBJ2-2, with 10 bases lining up with TRBD1. The sample comprised peripheral blood. In nucleotides, the CDR3 is TGTGCCAGCAGTCCCGGACAGGGGGCCGGGGAGCTGTTTTTT. Protein product: CASSPGQGAGELFF.